This TCR beta chain derives from a study of cytomegalovirus exposure and HLA in healthy donors. In germline, CDR1 is SNHLY, CDR2 FYNNEI. The CDR3 length is 14 residues. Trimming removed 6 bases from V and 8 bases from J, with 19 bases in between. The PCR had 60 Vbeta and 13 Jbeta primers. Measured with immunoSEQ multiplex PCR; TCRdb has only the in-frame clones, and not every one. Counted here are approximately 190,000 clones, 12% occurring once; the ten biggest clones make up 7.5% to 10%. The clonotype comes from a man aged 50-60 years in good health and CMV-seropositive. The V gene is TRBV2, the J gene TRBJ1-2, with D possibly TRBD1 on 6 matching bases. Sequences were obtained from PBMCs. In DNA, the CDR3 is TGTGCCAGCAGCGCTTACAGGGAGTCGGGAGGCTACACCTTC. It encodes CASSAYRESGGYTF.